This T cell receptor (beta chain) stems from a study of T cell responses to AZD1222 COVID-19 vaccine (dated by TCRdb to the early 2020s). A note on the overall study: AZD1222 recipients with second doses at about 4 weeks or about 12 weeks were pooled, because spike-specific TCR depth and breadth did not differ between schedules. TCR sequencing covered fewer than 250 trial participants: 207 given two doses of AZD1222 and 26 given two doses of MenACWY control vaccine. Trial participants were enrolled by age into subgroups of 18-55, 56-69 and 70-plus years, and 148, 28 and 57 TCR-sequenced participants, respectively, were included in these subgroups.

Study-wide conclusions, independent of this receptor: After two AZD1222 doses, spike-specific TCR breadth and depth were significantly higher than at day 0 and than in MenACWY recipients. Epitopes outside the regions mutated in the B.1.351 and B.1.1.7 variants were reportedly recognized by nearly half of the unique spike-specific TCRs. Because no samples from the day 14 peak response were available, repertoires could be characterized only after the peak T cell response. Participants were mostly white British and included more females than males, and it was suggested by the authors that clonal diversity may have been underestimated. Vaccine-associated CD4 TCRs spanned the whole spike protein, with dominant responses in regions 160-218 and 743-854. The 56-69-year group was small, and its depth increase did not reach significance, likely because of low power. Only 5 to 7 AZD1222 recipients were SARS-CoV-2 seropositive at baseline, limiting conclusions about previously exposed vaccinees.

The CDR3 regions of human TCRbeta chains were subjected to immunosequencing. On the study's bioinformatics: Repertoire TCRs were checked for matches against a reference library of SARS-CoV-2-specific TCRs that had been generated using the MIRA antigen-specificity platform. Breadth was defined as the fraction of unique TCRs that were SARS-CoV-2-associated, and depth was defined as the fraction of total T cells that were SARS-CoV-2-associated. Using the MIRA data, each spike-specific TCR was mapped to the spike region that the TCR reacts to and placed in a CD4 or CD8 class. Log10-transformed breadth and depth values were compared by one-way ANOVA with Sidak's multiple comparisons tests. TCRdb holds this immuneACCESS table with in-frame rearrangements only. Some clones are missing; in checked studies, unresolved V genes explain under half, and the rest has no known cause. V, J and clone size are those of that table, while D and trimming were read from the DNA. The sample yields about 110,000 clones; around 90% were counted once. The ten largest account for roughly 7% of the sample.

Details on this clone: Its antigen has not been determined. Base quality data are lacking; no much larger clone is found one base away.

Trimming takes 6 bases off V and 7 bases off J; junction bases not matched to a gene: 0. Via the germline V gene, CDR1 is MDHEN and CDR2 SYDVKM. The CDR3 numbers 12 residues from cysteine through phenylalanine. The read is trimmed to its CDR3 DNA, 36 bases read in frame from base 1. The sample's time point label is to be understood as: baseline before first vaccination. Samples from vaccinated people were obtained from the UK trials COV001 and COV002, which included a single-blind randomized controlled phase 2/3 trial of AZD1222 (ChAdOx1 nCoV-19) in healthy adults. For TCRbeta chain sequencing, PBMC samples were collected from trial participants at day 0 and at day 28 after the second dose.

The specimen comprised peripheral blood, sampled on day 0 of AZD1222 vaccination. The V gene is TRBV28 and the J gene is TRBJ1-6, with 7 junctional bases fitting TRBD1. This clonotype was obtained from an adult in good health. CDR3 protein: CASRGQNSPLHF. The DNA is TGTGCCAGCAGGGGACAGAATTCACCCCTCCACTTT.